This T cell receptor beta chain was retrieved from a study of CD8+ T cells in alopecia areata. The sample's treatment: oral pan-JAK inhibitor, 5-10 mg twice daily. This clone has just a few counts. RNA extraction and reverse transcription yielded cDNA as sequencing template. The protocol was immunoSEQ multiplex PCR, while the TCRdb copy is restricted to in-frame clones and leaves out a portion. The sample contains approximately 200,000 clones, 45% to 65% of which appear only once. With 5 bases removed from V and 10 bases from J, the gap between germline ends came to 8 bases. The CDR3 has 10 residues. Per the germline V gene, CDR1 is SEHNR and CDR2 is FQNEAQ (reference sequence).

The gene calls are TRBV7-9 and TRBJ1-1; D ambiguous. This TCR derives from a human donor with alopecia areata. The sample here was CD4+ T cells sorted from blood, taken at week 4, from a patient treated with tofacitinib. CDR3 loop: CASSRATAFF. As DNA, the CDR3 is TGTGCCAGCAGCCGTGCCACAGCTTTCTTT.